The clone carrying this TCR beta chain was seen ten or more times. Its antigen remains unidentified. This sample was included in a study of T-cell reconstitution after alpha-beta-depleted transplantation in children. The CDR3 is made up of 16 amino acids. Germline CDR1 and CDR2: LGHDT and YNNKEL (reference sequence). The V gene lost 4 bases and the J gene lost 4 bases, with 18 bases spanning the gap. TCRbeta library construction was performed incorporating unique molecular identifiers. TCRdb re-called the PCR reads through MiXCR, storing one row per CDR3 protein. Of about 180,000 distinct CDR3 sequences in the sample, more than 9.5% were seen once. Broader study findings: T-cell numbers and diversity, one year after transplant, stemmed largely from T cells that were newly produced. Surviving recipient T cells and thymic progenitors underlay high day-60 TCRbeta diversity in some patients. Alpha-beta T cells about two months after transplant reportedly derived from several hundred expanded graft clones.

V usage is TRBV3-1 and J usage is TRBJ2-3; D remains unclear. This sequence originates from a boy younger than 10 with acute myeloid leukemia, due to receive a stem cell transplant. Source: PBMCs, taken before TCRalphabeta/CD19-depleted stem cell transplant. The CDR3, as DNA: TGTGCCAGCAGCCCTTACCATCTCGGTTGGGCAGATACGCAGTATTTT. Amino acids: CASSPYHLGWADTQYF.